This TCR beta chain was sequenced in a study of blood T cell repertoires in COVID-19. Turning to the study itself: Spain, Italy and the United States supplied samples that represented acute and convalescent COVID-19. Sources were T cells, B-cell-depleted T cells, or PBMCs; the material itself was cDNA or gDNA.

Original analysis: Quantification of nucleated cells was approximated via reference gene primer amplification. Produced via immunoSEQ multiplex PCR; TCRdb's table is partial and in-frame only. V, J and clone size were drawn from that table, and D and trimming were deduced from the DNA. The sample lists more than 140,000 clones, just over 85% occurring once. CDR1 MDHEN and CDR2 SYDVKM come from the germline V gene. V lost 8 bases to trimming and J lost 4 bases, with 12 bases between them. This CDR3 spans 13 amino acids. Sequenced material: peripheral blood. The receptor comes from an older woman with acute or convalescent COVID-19. The gene calls are TRBV28 and TRBJ1-5; D call uncertain. DNA for the CDR3: TGTGCCAGCCGACCACAGATTAATCAGCCCCAGCATTTT. Encoded protein: CASRPQINQPQHF.